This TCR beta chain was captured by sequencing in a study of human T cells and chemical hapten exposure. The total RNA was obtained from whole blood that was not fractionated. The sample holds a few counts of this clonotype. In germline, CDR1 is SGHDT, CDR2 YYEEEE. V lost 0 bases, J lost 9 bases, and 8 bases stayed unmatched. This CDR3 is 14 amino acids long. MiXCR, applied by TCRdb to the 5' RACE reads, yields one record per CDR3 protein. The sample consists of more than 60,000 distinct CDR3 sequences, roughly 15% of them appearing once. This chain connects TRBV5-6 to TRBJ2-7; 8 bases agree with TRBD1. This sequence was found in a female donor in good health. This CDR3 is CASSLEGRGLLQYF. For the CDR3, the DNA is TGTGCCAGCAGCTTGGAAGGCAGGGGGCTCTTGCAGTACTTC.